What follows are 23 T cell receptor beta chains derived from one specimen sequenced in a study of identical twins. TCRdb recomputed calls from the 5' RACE reads with MiXCR, one row per CDR3 protein. The repertoire holds about 520,000 distinct CDR3 sequences, with less than 25% as singletons. This same sample was also part of a study on T cells expressing NK-cell markers.

Material: CD4+ T cells sorted from blood. Source of these receptors: a woman younger than 35 in good health.

Ten or more counts support this clonotype. The chain employs TRBV20-1 and TRBJ2-7, with 11 bases lining up with TRBD2. The V gene end was trimmed by 0 bases and the J gene end by 2 bases; junction bases not matched to a gene: 12. Germline V gene sequence: CDR1 DFQATT, CDR2 SNEGSKA (reference sequence). CDR3 length: 18 residues. This CDR3 reads CSARDLPGLAGQTYEQYF. CDR3 coding DNA: TGCAGTGCTAGAGATTTACCCGGACTAGCGGGTCAAACCTACGAGCAGTACTTC.

The chain recombines TRBV18 with TRBJ1-6; maybe TRBD1 (6 bases). V was trimmed by 3 bases and J by 7 bases, leaving 13 bases between them. CDR3 length: 15 amino acids. Looked up from germline, CDR1 is KGHSH and CDR2 is LQKENI. The CDR3, as DNA: TGTGCCAGCTCACCCCAGAACAGGGCGAATTCACCCCTCCACTTT. Residues: CASSPQNRANSPLHF.

This clonotype appeared a few times. The V gene is TRBV6-5, the J gene TRBJ2-7; 8 bases fit TRBD2. The CDR3 has 16 amino acids. V trimming: 0 bases; J trimming: 7 bases; junction bases outside the gene matches: 11. Germline loops: CDR1 MNHEY, CDR2 SVGAGI. The CDR3 region is CASSYSSGSPMGEQYF. CDR3 bases: TGTGCCAGCAGTTACTCCAGCGGGAGCCCGATGGGGGAGCAGTACTTC.

The sample holds a few counts of this clonotype. The chain is built from TRBV9 and TRBJ2-1, with D possibly being TRBD2 (6 bases). Germline lookup yields CDR1 SGDLS and CDR2 YYNGEE. V was cut by 0 bases and J by 1 base, with 20 bases left in between. This CDR3 has 19 amino acids. CDR3 residues: CASSVGGGGVGGSYNEQFF. CDR3 sequence (DNA): TGTGCCAGCAGCGTAGGAGGCGGCGGTGTCGGGGGTTCCTACAATGAGCAGTTCTTC.

This clonotype appeared a few times. J is TRBJ2-1 and V is TRBV18; 12 bases are a match to TRBD1. J lost 9 bases, V lost 4 bases, and 10 bases had no gene match. The CDR3 runs to 16 residues. Germline assignment: CDR1 KGHSH and CDR2 LQKENI. The CDR3 loop reads CASSLPGQGAGGEQFF. As DNA, the CDR3 is TGTGCCAGCTCACTTCCGGGACAGGGGGCTGGAGGTGAGCAGTTCTTC.

The chain has TRBV6-1 and TRBJ2-7; TRBD1 is a possible D gene (6 bases). Trimming shortened V by 5 bases and J by 4 bases, and 9 bases separated the two germline ends. The CDR3 runs 12 residues. Germline V gene sequence: CDR1 MNHNS, CDR2 SASEGT. This CDR3 reads CASSYRAYEQYF. For the CDR3, the DNA is TGTGCCAGCAGTTACAGGGCTTACGAGCAGTACTTC.

This clonotype has only a few counts. This chain uses TRBV9 with TRBJ1-1; TRBD1 is a possible D gene (5 bases). V was clipped by 4 bases and J by 3 bases, with 10 bases between them. The CDR3 loop spans 13 amino acids. CDR1 is SGDLS, CDR2 YYNGEE, per germline. CDR3 nucleotide sequence: TGTGCCAGCAGCCGGGGACCGTACACTGAAGCTTTCTTT. Translating gives CASSRGPYTEAFF.

In this sample, this clonotype turned up a few times. The chain recombines TRBV11-2 with TRBJ2-1; tentative D call: TRBD1 (6 bases). V was pared by 5 bases and J by 9 bases, with 20 bases between. The CDR3 length is 15 residues. Germline CDR1 and CDR2: SGHAT and FQNNGV. The CDR3 bases are TGTGCCAGCAGCCGAGGACCGGGACAAGGTAGTGAGCAGTTCTTC. Translation gives CASSRGPGQGSEQFF.

This clonotype showed up many times. This chain links TRBV5-1 with TRBJ2-5; D remains unclear. The CDR3 is 13 amino acids. Germline V gene sequence: CDR1 SGHRS, CDR2 YFSETQ. The V gene lost 0 bases and the J gene lost 3 bases, with 6 bases spanning the gap. The CDR3: CASSLATEETQYF. The DNA for the CDR3 is TGCGCCAGCAGCTTGGCCACAGAAGAGACCCAGTACTTC.

The chain has TRBV4-2 and TRBJ2-1; maybe TRBD1 (5 bases). The V and J ends lost 0 bases and 4 bases respectively, with 16 bases between them. Germline V gives CDR1 LGHNA, CDR2 YNFKEQ. The CDR3 is 17 residues long. The CDR3: CASSQELGRALYNEQFF. The CDR3 bases are TGTGCCAGCAGCCAAGAGCTAGGCAGGGCCCTTTACAATGAGCAGTTCTTC.

This clonotype was picked up a small number of times. CDR3 loop: CASSLRHQPSYEQYF. CDR3 in DNA: TGTGCCAGCAGCTTAAGACATCAACCCTCCTACGAGCAGTACTTC. This chain joins TRBV7-9 and TRBJ2-7; D is unresolved. CDR3 length: 15 residues. CDR1 and CDR2 (germline): SEHNR, FQNEAQ (reference sequence). The V and J ends lost 2 bases and 0 bases respectively, with 11 bases between them.

This chain connects TRBV12-5 to TRBJ2-2; D is possibly TRBD1 (6 bases). This CDR3 comprises 14 residues. CDR1 is LGHNT, CDR2 FRNRAP, per germline. V was trimmed by 6 bases and J by 6 bases, leaving 14 bases between them. The CDR3 bases are TGTGCTAGTGGACAGGGAGAGGGAGCCGGGGAGCTGTTTTTT. As protein: CASGQGEGAGELFF.

This clonotype has only a few counts. The chain uses TRBV4-2 and TRBJ2-1; 15 nucleotides align to TRBD2. Germline assignment: CDR1 LGHNA and CDR2 YNFKEQ. The CDR3 spans 20 residues. Trimming removed 4 bases from V and 6 bases from J; junction bases left unmatched: 16. Here the CDR3 reads CASSPQGQRTSGRAFNEQFF. CDR3 bases: TGTGCCAGCAGCCCCCAAGGACAGAGGACTAGCGGGAGGGCCTTCAATGAGCAGTTCTTC.

The chain recombines TRBV4-3 with TRBJ2-5, with unresolved D. V was shortened by 1 base and J by 6 bases, with 12 bases between the two germline ends. CDR3 length: 14 residues. From germline, CDR1 is LGHNA and CDR2 YSLEER. CDR3 in amino acids: CASSQGVGEKTQYF. CDR3 nucleotides: TGCGCCAGCAGCCAAGGAGTGGGCGAGAAGACCCAGTACTTC.

The rearrangement uses TRBV20-1 and TRBJ2-7; 10 bases match TRBD2. The CDR3 covers 15 residues. The V segment lost 1 base and the J segment 4 bases; nucleotides outside the gene matches: 7. The germline V gene encodes CDR1 DFQATT and CDR2 SNEGSKA (reference sequence). The CDR3 DNA sequence: TGCAGTGCTAGAGGTGTCCTAGCGGGGGAATACGAGCAGTACTTC. Protein: CSARGVLAGEYEQYF.

V gene TRBV6-2 or TRBV6-3 combines with J gene TRBJ2-7; TRBD1 is a possible D gene (6 bases). This CDR3 has 14 residues. Germline-derived CDR1 and CDR2 are MNHEY and SVGEGT. V was cut by 4 bases and J by 3 bases, with 13 bases left in between. The CDR3 DNA reads TGTGCCAGCAGTTCCAGGGGCGAAGACTACGAGCAGTACTTC. Protein: CASSSRGEDYEQYF.

At least ten counts were recorded for this clonotype. This chain connects TRBV20-1 to TRBJ1-5, with unresolved D. CDR1 DFQATT and CDR2 SNEGSKA come from the germline V gene (reference sequence). The CDR3 has 13 residues. Between the trimmed V and J ends, which lost 3 bases and 0 bases, there was a span of 6 bases. The chain's CDR3 is CSARGNSNQPQHF. The CDR3 DNA is TGCAGTGCTAGGGGGAATAGCAATCAGCCCCAGCATTTT.

This clonotype came up many times. Mismatch with germline at one junction end may stem from a read error. This chain connects TRBV20-1 to TRBJ2-3; 7 bases fit TRBD2. CDR1 DFQATT and CDR2 SNEGSKA come from the germline V gene (reference sequence). The CDR3 spans 14 residues. The CDR3 DNA reads TGCAGTGCCAGAGCTGGGGGGGGTTGGGATACGCAGTATTTT. This sequence encodes CSARAGGGWDTQYF.

The sample holds a few counts of this clonotype. The chain combines TRBV5-1 with TRBJ2-3; 9 positions match TRBD2. Looked up from germline, CDR1 is SGHRS and CDR2 is YFSETQ. The length of the CDR3 is 16 residues. V was pared by 3 bases and J by 0 bases, with 5 bases of the junction left unmatched. DNA of the CDR3: TGCGCCAGCAGCTACCATAGCGGGGGAAGCACAGATACGCAGTATTTT. Translated: CASSYHSGGSTDTQYF.

The rearrangement links TRBV10-3 to TRBJ2-7; 8 bases are shared with TRBD1. CDR3 size: 11 residues. V was clipped by 9 bases and J by 7 bases; unmatched bases: 5. Germline CDR1 reads ENHRY; CDR2 reads SYGVKD. CDR3 nucleotides: TGTGCCATTGCCGGGACAGGAGAGCAGTACTTC. Protein product: CAIAGTGEQYF.

Only a few counts were recorded for this clonotype. The chain uses TRBV6-5 and TRBJ1-2; a weak D match, TRBD1 (5 bases). The CDR3 contains 15 residues. The V gene lost 5 bases and the J gene lost 0 bases, with 13 bases spanning the gap. CDR1 and CDR2 from the germline V gene are MNHEY and SVGAGI. CDR3 in amino acids: CASSHQGSANYGYTF. The CDR3 DNA reads TGTGCCAGCAGTCACCAGGGATCAGCTAACTATGGCTACACCTTC.

The chain combines TRBV7-2 with TRBJ2-2; a weak D match, TRBD1 (6 bases). Germline CDR1 SGHTA, CDR2 FQGNSA. The CDR3 runs 16 residues. The V end was cut by 4 bases, the J end by 6 bases, with 18 bases between. CDR3 coding DNA: TGTGCCAGCAGCTCGCAATCAATGGACAGTGCCGGGGAGCTGTTTTTT. It yields the protein CASSSQSMDSAGELFF.

This clonotype has just a few counts. The chain has TRBV20-1 and TRBJ2-2; perhaps TRBD2 as D (5 bases). The CDR3 extends over 13 amino acids. CDR1 DFQATT and CDR2 SNEGSKA come from the germline V gene (reference sequence). The V and J ends lost 5 bases and 8 bases respectively, with 15 bases between them. The CDR3 region is CSARRAAEGELFF. The CDR3 nucleotides read TGCAGTGCTCGGCGGGCAGCCGAGGGGGAGCTGTTTTTT.